The sequence of this T cell receptor (beta chain) was determined in a study of cytomegalovirus exposure and HLA in healthy donors. General study points: Earlier analysis found most TCR beta V segments productive about 90% or about 30% of the time. Some segments of the V type, notably TRBV6-2 and TRBV6-3, were excluded as indistinguishable.

With respect to this clone: The antigen is not known.

Primers for the PCR totalled 60 Vbeta and 13 Jbeta. Some clones are missing from TCRdb's copy, which holds only in-frame ones; the method was immunoSEQ multiplex PCR. This sample has about 130,000 clones, with roughly 83% found just once. The germline CDR1 and CDR2 sequences are SGHDN and FVKESK. CDR3 size: 15 residues. Trimming removed 3 bases from V and 4 bases from J; junction bases left unmatched: 4. The material sequenced was PBMCs. This clonotype was sampled from a girl aged 2-10 years in good health and CMV-seronegative. This chain connects TRBV14 to TRBJ2-7; TRBD1 matches 12 bases. CDR3 loop: CASSHGTGGYYEQYF. CDR3 nucleotides: TGTGCCAGCAGCCATGGGACAGGGGGCTATTACGAGCAGTACTTC. Looking up the rest from reference TRBV14 and TRBJ2-7 gives the full variable domain: EAGVTQFPSHSVIEKGQTVTLRCDPISGHDNLYWYRRVMGKEIKFLLHFVKESKQDESGMPNNRFLAERTGGTYSTLKVQPAELEDSGVYFCASSHGTGGYYEQYFGPGTRLTVT.